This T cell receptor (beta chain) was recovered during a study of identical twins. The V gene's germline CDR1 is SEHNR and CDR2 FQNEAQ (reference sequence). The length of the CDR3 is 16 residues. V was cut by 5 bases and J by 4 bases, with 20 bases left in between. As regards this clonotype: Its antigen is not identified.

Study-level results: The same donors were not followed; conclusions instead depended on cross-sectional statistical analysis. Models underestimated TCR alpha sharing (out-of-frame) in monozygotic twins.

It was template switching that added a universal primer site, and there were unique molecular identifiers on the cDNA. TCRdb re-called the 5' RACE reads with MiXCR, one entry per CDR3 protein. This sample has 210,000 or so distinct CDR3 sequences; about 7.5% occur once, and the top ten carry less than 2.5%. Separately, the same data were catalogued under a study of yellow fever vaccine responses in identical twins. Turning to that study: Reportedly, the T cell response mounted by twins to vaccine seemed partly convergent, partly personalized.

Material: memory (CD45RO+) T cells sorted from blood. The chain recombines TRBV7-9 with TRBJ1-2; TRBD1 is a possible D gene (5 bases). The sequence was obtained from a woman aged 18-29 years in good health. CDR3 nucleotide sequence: TGTGCCAGCAGCAAATCCCAGGGCGGGGTTGGCTATGGCTACACCTTC. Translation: CASSKSQGGVGYGYTF. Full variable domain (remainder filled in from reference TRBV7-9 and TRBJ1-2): DTGVSQNPRHKITKRGQNVTFRCDPISEHNRLYWYRQTLGQGPEFLTYFQNEAQLEKSRLLSDRFSAERPKGSFSTLEIQRTEQGDSAMYLCASSKSQGGVGYGYTFGSGTRLTVV.